What follows are 19 T cell receptor beta chains derived from one specimen sequenced in a study of T cells in Graves' hyperthyroidism and ophthalmopathy. RNA transcripts were the template for amplifying TCR beta CDR3 regions. RT-PCR in the first round (using the HTBI primer set) targeted the TCR CDR3. TCRdb used MiXCR to reprocess the multiplex PCR reads, holding one entry per CDR3 protein. The sample carries roughly 600,000 distinct CDR3 sequences, roughly 15% recorded once. Material: blood. The receptors here all came from a woman in her forties or fifties with Graves' ophthalmopathy.

This clonotype appeared a few times. V gene TRBV4-1 combines with J gene TRBJ2-7, with 8 bases fitting TRBD2. The CDR3 spans 16 residues. V shed 1 base and J 0 bases; nucleotides not matched to a gene: 5. Germline CDR1 and CDR2: MGHRA and YSYEKL. Here the CDR3 reads CASSQVTGGYSYEQYF. The CDR3 nucleotides read TGCGCCAGCAGCCAAGTGACGGGAGGGTACTCCTACGAGCAGTACTTC.

This clonotype has ten or more counts. V and J are TRBV11-3 and TRBJ1-6; 7 nucleotides align to TRBD1. The CDR3 totals 15 residues. After removal of 2 bases from V and 7 bases from J, the junction contained 5 bases not matched to a gene. Germline V CDR1 and CDR2: SGHNT, YENEEA. The CDR3 loop is CASSLTGERNSPLHF. The CDR3 bases are TGTGCCAGCAGCTTAACAGGGGAAAGAAATTCACCCCTCCACTTT.

In its sample, this clonotype was seen many times. The V call is TRBV7-2, the J call TRBJ2-6; TRBD2 matches at 8 bases. Losses at the gene ends were 5 bases for V and 8 bases for J; bases not matched to a gene: 5. This CDR3 has 14 amino acids. CDR1 and CDR2 (germline): SGHTA, FQGNSA. CDR3 DNA sequence: TGTGCCAGCAGCCAGGGACTAGAACCCAACGTCCTGACTTTC. It specifies CASSQGLEPNVLTF.

J is TRBJ2-2 and V is TRBV20-1; 13 nucleotides match TRBD2. The CDR3 spans 14 residues. CDR1 and CDR2 from the germline V gene are DFQATT and SNEGSKA (reference sequence). Written as DNA, the CDR3 is TGCAGGCTAACTAGCGGGAGGGCCACCGGGGAGCTGTTTTTT. Residues: CRLTSGRATGELFF.

The V and J genes are TRBV20-1 and TRBJ2-3; 9 bases fit TRBD2. The length of the CDR3 is 14 residues. Germline values: CDR1 DFQATT, CDR2 SNEGSKA (reference sequence). V lost 6 bases to trimming and J lost 1 base; unmatched junction nucleotides: 5. CDR3 in amino acids: CSAGGRGGTDTQYF. CDR3 coding DNA: TGCAGTGCCGGCGGGAGGGGGGGCACAGATACGCAGTATTTT.

This clonotype was seen ten or more times. The chain uses TRBV15 and TRBJ2-7, with a tentative D call TRBD2 (6 bases). Trimming removed 0 bases from V and 2 bases from J, with 8 bases in between. Germline-derived CDR1 and CDR2 are LNHNV and YYDKDF (reference sequence). The CDR3 contains 14 residues. CDR3 sequence reads: CATSRDGGAYEQYF. The CDR3 DNA sequence: TGTGCCACCAGCAGAGACGGGGGTGCCTACGAGCAGTACTTC.

This clonotype was found a few times. The chain uses TRBV7-8 and TRBJ2-7; D ambiguous. Germline CDR1 is SGHVS and CDR2 is FQNEAQ. This CDR3 has 14 residues. The germline V and J ends were trimmed by 2 bases and 4 bases, with 12 bases remaining between them. The CDR3 reads CASSLSSPGYEQYF. The CDR3 DNA sequence: TGTGCCAGCAGCTTAAGTTCCCCGGGTTACGAGCAGTACTTC. The variable domain in full, completed from reference TRBV7-8 and TRBJ2-7, reads GAGVSQSPRYKVAKRGQDVALRCDPISGHVSLFWYQQALGQGPEFLTYFQNEAQLDKSGLPSDRFFAERPEGSVSTLKIQRTQQEDSAVYLCASSLSSPGYEQYFGPGTRLTVT.

In this sample, this clonotype turned up many times. The V gene is TRBV11-2, the J gene TRBJ2-5; 9 bases align to TRBD2. J lost 7 bases, V lost 5 bases, and 11 bases had no gene match. CDR3 length: 15 amino acids. Germline V CDR1 and CDR2: SGHAT, FQNNGV. The CDR3, as DNA: TGTGCCAGCAGCCATCGGACTAGCGTTTTTGGGACCCAGTACTTC. It encodes CASSHRTSVFGTQYF.

The V and J genes are TRBV20-1 and TRBJ1-1, with 8 nucleotides matching TRBD1. Germline V CDR1 and CDR2: DFQATT, SNEGSKA (reference sequence). V trimming: 6 bases; J trimming: 3 bases; junction bases outside the gene matches: 6. The CDR3 runs 13 residues. CDR3 DNA: TGCAGTGCCTCGACAGGGGTGTACACTGAAGCTTTCTTT. Protein product: CSASTGVYTEAFF.

The table lists this clonotype with many counts. The genes are TRBV7-2 and TRBJ2-3, with D perhaps matching TRBD1 (5 bases). CDR1 and CDR2 from the germline V gene are SGHTA and FQGNSA. The CDR3 length is 17 residues. Trimming cost V 3 bases and J 0 bases, with 16 bases left between them. CDR3: CASSFINRWTSTDTQYF. For the CDR3, the DNA is TGTGCCAGCAGCTTCATCAACCGTTGGACAAGCACAGATACGCAGTATTTT.

This chain uses TRBV28 with TRBJ2-7; D possibly matches TRBD1 or TRBD2 (5 bases each). Germline assignment: CDR1 MDHEN and CDR2 SYDVKM. This CDR3 has 14 amino acids. Trimming pared 5 bases from V and 5 bases from J, leaving 16 bases between. Written as DNA, the CDR3 is TGTGCCAGCAGTGCCGCCCGGGGCATTCACGAGCAGTACTTC. It encodes CASSAARGIHEQYF.

The gene calls are TRBV7-2 and TRBJ2-5, with TRBD2 as a possible D gene (6 bases). Germline V CDR1 and CDR2: SGHTA, FQGNSA. Trimming removed 3 bases from V and 1 base from J, with 21 bases in between. The CDR3 sequence is 18 residues long. CDR3 sequence (DNA): TGTGCCAGCAGCTTGAGACTAGTGACTGAGGATGGCCAAGAGACCCAGTACTTC. Amino acids: CASSLRLVTEDGQETQYF.

The rearrangement uses TRBV4-3 and TRBJ2-3; 8 bases map to TRBD1. The CDR3 extends over 15 amino acids. Trimming at V came to 1 base and at J to 2 bases, leaving 2 bases not matched to a gene. Germline lookup yields CDR1 LGHNA and CDR2 YSLEER. CDR3 in DNA: TGCGCCAGCAGCCAAGCGCAGGGGGCCACAGATACGCAGTATTTT. It translates to CASSQAQGATDTQYF.

This clonotype was counted at least ten times. The chain combines TRBV27 with TRBJ1-6, with D hard to call. The length of the CDR3 is 14 residues. CDR1 is MNHEY and CDR2 is SMNVEV in the germline V gene (reference sequence). Trimming took off 3 bases at V and 9 bases at J, with 12 bases between the two ends. CDR3 DNA sequence: TGTGCCAGCAGTTTTTCAGTGGAGGGTTCACCCCTCCACTTT. It codes for CASSFSVEGSPLHF.

This clonotype was counted at least ten times. The chain joins TRBV11-3 to TRBJ2-1; 7 nucleotides line up with TRBD2. V was pared by 6 bases and J by 5 bases, with 7 bases of the junction left unmatched. This CDR3 spans 14 amino acids. The germline gives CDR1 SGHNT, CDR2 YENEEA. The CDR3, as DNA: TGTGCCAGCAGAGCGGGACCCATAAACAATGAGCAGTTCTTC. Protein sequence: CASRAGPINNEQFF.

This clonotype was observed a few times. The chain recombines TRBV7-9 with TRBJ2-3; TRBD2 aligns across 12 bases. The CDR3 loop spans 16 amino acids. Looked up from germline, CDR1 is SEHNR and CDR2 is FQNEAQ (reference sequence). The J segment lost 5 bases and the V segment lost 5 bases, leaving 8 bases of the junction unmatched. The CDR3 protein is CASSQEPGLAGDTQYF. The CDR3 nucleotides read TGTGCCAGCAGCCAAGAACCGGGACTAGCGGGAGATACGCAGTATTTT.

The chain has TRBV12-3 or TRBV12-4 and TRBJ2-5; TRBD2 is a possible D gene (5 bases). The CDR3 has 15 residues. V lost 5 bases and J lost 5, with 18 bases in between. The CDR3 DNA sequence: TGTGCCAGCAGTACCTTTCTAGCCCCGGGGGAGACCCAGTACTTC. It is translated as CASSTFLAPGETQYF.

V usage is TRBV5-6 and J usage is TRBJ2-7; 7 nucleotides agree with TRBD1. This CDR3 region has 14 residues. V lost 3 bases and J lost 9; bases outside the gene matches: 12. From germline, CDR1 is SGHDT and CDR2 YYEEEE. CDR3 nucleotide sequence: TGTGCCAGCAGCTCCGGGACAGCCCCACACGGGCAGTACTTC. This sequence encodes CASSSGTAPHGQYF.

In its sample, this clonotype was seen many times. The chain has TRBV24-1 and TRBJ2-7; no reliable D call. In germline, CDR1 is KGHDR, CDR2 SFDVKD. CDR3 length: 12 residues. V was cut by 4 bases and J by 4 bases, with 7 bases left in between. In DNA form, the CDR3 reads TGTGCCACCAGTGAGGGGTCATACGAGCAGTACTTC. Protein product: CATSEGSYEQYF.